Presented here are 21 T cell receptor beta chains from one specimen sequenced in a study of cytomegalovirus exposure and HLA in healthy donors. The repertoire was sequenced with immunoSEQ multiplex PCR; TCRdb's copy has only in-frame clones and lacks some. The sample records about 200,000 clones, around nine tenths being singletons. The specimen sequenced was PBMCs. These receptors were taken from a woman younger than 30 in good health and CMV-seropositive.

This chain uses TRBV4-1 with TRBJ2-5, with 9 bases fitting TRBD1. This CDR3 is built from 15 residues. The V gene end was trimmed by 3 bases and the J gene end by 5 bases; junction bases not matched to a gene: 7. CDR1 MGHRA and CDR2 YSYEKL come from the germline V gene. For the CDR3, the DNA is TGCGCCAGCAGCCATTACGGGACAGGGTTGGAGACCCAGTACTTC. Protein product: CASSHYGTGLETQYF.

The chain recombines TRBV19 with TRBJ2-1; 10 nucleotides align to TRBD2. The CDR3 totals 15 residues. Germline V gene lookup returns CDR1 LNHDA and CDR2 SQIVND (reference sequence). V was clipped by 5 bases and J by 5 bases; unmatched bases: 6. The CDR3 here is CASSPLAGVNNEQFF. CDR3 coding DNA: TGTGCCAGTAGTCCGCTAGCGGGAGTCAACAATGAGCAGTTCTTC.

The CDR3 nucleotides are TGTGCCAGCAGTCCTCAGGGCTACCCGAATGAGCAGTTCTTC. Translating it yields CASSPQGYPNEQFF. The genes are TRBV28 and TRBJ2-1; maybe TRBD1 (5 bases). Trimming shortened V by 5 bases and J by 7 bases, and 15 bases separated the two germline ends. CDR3 length: 14 amino acids. Germline V CDR1 and CDR2: MDHEN, SYDVKM.

The V gene is TRBV6-5, the J gene TRBJ1-2; D is ambiguous. The CDR3 is made up of 15 amino acids. The V and J ends lost 5 bases and 8 bases respectively, with 21 bases between them. Germline values: CDR1 MNHEY, CDR2 SVGAGI. CDR3 in amino acids: CASSPGGRSSFGYTF. The CDR3 nucleotides are TGTGCCAGCAGTCCTGGCGGAAGGTCCTCCTTCGGCTACACCTTC.

This chain uses TRBV6-5 with TRBJ2-7, with D possibly matching TRBD1 (5 bases). Trimming stripped 7 bases from V and 7 bases from J, with 11 bases between. The CDR3 is made up of 11 amino acids. Germline CDR1 and CDR2: MNHEY and SVGAGI. This CDR3 reads CASTRDREQYF. The CDR3 bases are TGTGCCAGCACACGTGACAGAGAGCAGTACTTC.

This clone came up once. This rearrangement joins TRBV2 to TRBJ1-5; 8 bases match TRBD1. Germline V CDR1 and CDR2: SNHLY, FYNNEI. This CDR3 spans 14 amino acids. The junction had 6 bases not matched to a gene; V was cut back by 7 bases and J by 4 bases. The CDR3, as DNA: TGTGCCAGCACTCGACAGGGGCGGAATCAGCCCCAGCATTTT. This sequence encodes CASTRQGRNQPQHF.

The V gene is TRBV2, the J gene TRBJ2-2, with D perhaps TRBD1 (6 bases). The CDR3 sequence is 15 residues long. With 4 bases removed from V and 3 bases from J, the gap between germline ends came to 12 bases. Looked up from germline, CDR1 is SNHLY and CDR2 is FYNNEI. In DNA, the CDR3 is TGTGCCAGCAGTGCTGGCAGGGGTCACACCGGGGAGCTGTTTTTT. The encoded protein is CASSAGRGHTGELFF.

This clone appeared once. CDR3 DNA sequence: TGTGCCAGCAGTGAAGATAGGCTAGCGGAGAGCACAGATACGCAGTATTTT. This encodes CASSEDRLAESTDTQYF. The chain is built from TRBV25-1 and TRBJ2-3; 7 bases are shared with TRBD2. The CDR3 extends over 17 amino acids. The V gene's germline CDR1 is MGHDK and CDR2 SYGVNS. After removal of 2 bases from V and 0 bases from J, the junction contained 8 bases not matched to a gene.

The rearrangement joins TRBV5-4 to TRBJ2-1, with 7 bases aligning to TRBD2. CDR1 and CDR2 from the germline V gene are SGHNT and YYREEE (reference sequence). The CDR3 runs 14 residues. J was trimmed by 9 bases and V by 0 bases; bases with no gene match: 6. Here the CDR3 DNA reads TGTGCCAGCAGCTTGGGGACTAGTTCTAGTGAGCAGTTCTTC. This sequence encodes CASSLGTSSSEQFF.

This chain uses TRBV30 with TRBJ1-4, with 10 bases fitting TRBD1. Unmatched junction bases numbered 8, after V lost 5 bases and J lost 8 bases. CDR1 GTSNPN and CDR2 SVGIG come from the germline V gene (reference sequence). This CDR3 is built from 14 residues. CDR3 sequence: CAWGGGTGVEKLFF. The CDR3 DNA reads as TGTGCCTGGGGAGGCGGGACAGGGGTCGAAAAACTGTTTTTT.

The gene calls are TRBV27 and TRBJ2-7; D remains ambiguous. The CDR3 runs to 13 residues. In germline, CDR1 is MNHEY, CDR2 SMNVEV (reference sequence). The germline V and J ends were trimmed by 2 bases and 6 bases, with 11 bases remaining between them. The CDR3: CASSLGPSFEQYF. CDR3 bases: TGTGCCAGCAGTTTAGGCCCCTCTTTCGAGCAGTACTTC.

The chain carries TRBV28 and TRBJ2-7; D is unresolved. The CDR3 has 13 residues. Trimming took 4 bases from V and 7 from J, leaving 14 bases between them. Germline V gene data show CDR1 as MDHEN and CDR2 as SYDVKM. The CDR3 protein is CASSSLPHLEQYF. The CDR3 region has the DNA TGTGCCAGCAGTTCCCTACCCCACTTGGAGCAGTACTTC.

The CDR3 sequence: CASSVVPSEYEQYF. In DNA, the CDR3 is TGTGCCAGCAGTGTCGTGCCTAGCGAGTACGAGCAGTACTTC. This chain connects TRBV2 to TRBJ2-5, with D possibly TRBD2 on 6 matching bases. The end of the DNA is better explained by TRBJ2-7, so the J call may be wrong. CDR1 is SNHLY and CDR2 is FYNNEI in the germline V gene. This CDR3 has 14 residues.

The chain is built from TRBV7-6 and TRBJ1-3; 8 bases map to TRBD1. V was pared by 3 bases and J by 1 base, with 2 bases of the junction left unmatched. The CDR3 loop spans 15 amino acids. The germline gives CDR1 SGHVS, CDR2 FNYEAQ. The CDR3 protein is CASSLDRASGNTIYF. The CDR3 nucleotides read TGTGCCAGCAGCTTGGACAGGGCGTCTGGAAACACCATATATTTT. Filled out from reference TRBV7-6 and TRBJ1-3, the complete variable domain reads GAGVSQSPRYKVTKRGQDVALRCDPISGHVSLYWYRQALGQGPEFLTYFNYEAQQDKSGLPNDRFSAERPEGSISTLTIQRTEQRDSAMYRCASSLDRASGNTIYFGEGSWLTVV.

The chain has TRBV4-1 and TRBJ1-1; D is unresolved. CDR3 length: 16 residues. Germline lookup yields CDR1 MGHRA and CDR2 YSYEKL. Deletions cut 0 bases from V and 4 bases from J, with 15 bases between. The CDR3 spells CASSQERRGSGTEAFF. The CDR3 DNA follows: TGCGCCAGCAGCCAAGAAAGACGGGGATCTGGCACTGAAGCTTTCTTT.

CDR3 bases: TGTGCCAGCAGCGTAGGTAGCGGATACTCCTACGAGCAGTACTTC. Amino acids: CASSVGSGYSYEQYF. J is TRBJ2-7 and V is TRBV9, with D maybe TRBD2 (6 bases). Per the germline V gene, CDR1 is SGDLS and CDR2 is YYNGEE. V lost 0 bases and J lost 0, with 10 bases in between. CDR3 size: 15 residues.

The chain employs TRBV19 and TRBJ2-7, with 13 bases matching TRBD2. The V gene's germline CDR1 is LNHDA and CDR2 SQIVND (reference sequence). V lost 5 bases and J lost 6; bases outside the gene matches: 7. The CDR3 has 15 amino acids. CDR3 amino acids: CASSFRTSGSSEQYF. In DNA, the CDR3 is TGTGCCAGTAGTTTCCGGACTAGCGGGAGTAGCGAGCAGTACTTC.

The rearrangement joins TRBV5-6 to TRBJ2-7; tentatively, D is TRBD1 (6 bases). The CDR3 covers 15 residues. V was clipped by 1 base and J by 10 bases, with 21 bases between them. Germline V gene lookup returns CDR1 SGHDT and CDR2 YYEEEE. The CDR3 sequence: CASSLRTGQGIEQYF. Written as DNA, the CDR3 is TGTGCCAGCAGCTTGAGGACGGGGCAGGGGATCGAACAGTACTTC. Full variable domain (outside the CDR3, taken from reference TRBV5-6 and TRBJ2-7): DAGVTQSPTHLIKTRGQQVTLRCSPKSGHDTVSWYQQALGQGPQFIFQYYEEEERQRGNFPDRFSGHQFPNYSSELNVNALLLGDSALYLCASSLRTGQGIEQYFGPGTRLTVT.

This sequence joins TRBV5-1 and TRBJ2-7; 14 bases are a match to TRBD2. V shed 5 bases and J 3 bases; nucleotides not matched to a gene: 4. Germline lookup yields CDR1 SGHRS and CDR2 YFSETQ. This CDR3 has 15 amino acids. In DNA, the CDR3 is TGCGCCAGCAGGCCAGGGACTAGCGGGAGCTACGAGCAGTACTTC. Protein sequence: CASRPGTSGSYEQYF.

The chain couples TRBV27 to TRBJ2-5; 11 bases agree with TRBD2. V lost 1 base, J lost 5 bases, and 6 bases stayed unmatched. Germline V CDR1 and CDR2: MNHEY, SMNVEV (reference sequence). This CDR3 is 16 amino acids long. The DNA for the CDR3 is TGTGCCAGCAGTTTATATTTAGCGGGAGGGCGGGAGACCCAGTACTTC. Its translation is CASSLYLAGGRETQYF.

The gene calls are TRBV25-1 and TRBJ2-3; 11 positions agree with TRBD2. V shed 3 bases and J 2 bases; nucleotides not matched to a gene: 7. In germline, CDR1 is MGHDK, CDR2 SYGVNS. The CDR3 is 17 amino acids. The CDR3 DNA sequence: TGTGCCAGCAGTGAGGGACTAGCGGCCTTTCACACAGATACGCAGTATTTT. It yields the protein CASSEGLAAFHTDTQYF. The whole variable domain, filled in from reference TRBV25-1 and TRBJ2-3, reads EADIYQTPRYLVIGTGKKITLECSQTMGHDKMYWYQQDPGMELHLIHYSYGVNSTEKGDLSSESTVSRIRTEHFPLTLESARPSHTSQYLCASSEGLAAFHTDTQYFGPGTRLTVL.